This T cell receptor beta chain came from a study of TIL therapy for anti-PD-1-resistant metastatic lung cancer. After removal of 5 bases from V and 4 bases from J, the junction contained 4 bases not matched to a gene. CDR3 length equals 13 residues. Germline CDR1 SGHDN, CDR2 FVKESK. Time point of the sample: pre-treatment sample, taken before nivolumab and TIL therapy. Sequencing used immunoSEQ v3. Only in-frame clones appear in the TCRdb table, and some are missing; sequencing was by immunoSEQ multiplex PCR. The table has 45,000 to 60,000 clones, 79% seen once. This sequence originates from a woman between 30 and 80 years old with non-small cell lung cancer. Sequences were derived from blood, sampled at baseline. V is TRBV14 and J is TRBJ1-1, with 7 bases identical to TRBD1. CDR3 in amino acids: CASSVDRATEAFF. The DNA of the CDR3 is TGTGCCAGCAGCGTAGACAGGGCCACTGAAGCTTTCTTT.